The 14 T cell receptor beta chains in this list originate from one sample, sequenced in a study of early T cells in non-severe SARS-CoV-2 infection. TCRdb redid the calling of the 5' RACE reads with MiXCR, one entry per CDR3 protein. The sample shows about 76,000 distinct CDR3 sequences, approximately 10% of them seen only once. The specimen sequenced was whole blood. The receptors stem from an adult who was a healthcare worker with PCR-confirmed SARS-CoV-2 infection or an uninfected control (not recorded which).

The sample holds a few counts of this clonotype. V usage is TRBV27 and J usage is TRBJ1-1, with 12 bases identical to TRBD1. The CDR3 length is 16 residues. CDR1 and CDR2 (germline): MNHEY, SMNVEV (reference sequence). V was pared by 5 bases and J by 3 bases, with 7 bases of the junction left unmatched. The CDR3 spells CASSLGTGGTDTEAFF. CDR3 sequence (DNA): TGTGCCAGCAGTCTGGGGACAGGGGGCACGGACACTGAAGCTTTCTTT.

A few counts support this clonotype. The J gene is TRBJ2-5, the V gene TRBV12-3 or TRBV12-4; D is perhaps TRBD2 (6 bases). The CDR3 is 14 residues long. Trimming removed 1 base from V and 1 base from J, with 7 bases in between. This chain's CDR3 is CASSLGRGQETQYF. CDR3 in DNA: TGTGCCAGCAGTTTAGGGCGGGGCCAAGAGACCCAGTACTTC.

This clonotype was observed at least ten times. This chain links TRBV4-2 with TRBJ2-1; 7 bases are a match to TRBD2. Germline V gene data show CDR1 as LGHNA and CDR2 as YNFKEQ. CDR3 length: 18 amino acids. V trimming: 4 bases; J trimming: 10 bases; junction bases outside the gene matches: 22. CDR3 nucleotide sequence: TGTGCCAGCAGCCCAATGGGGAGGGGTCAAGCGGAGGTTCGGGAGCAGTTCTTC. Amino acids: CASSPMGRGQAEVREQFF.

In this sample, this clonotype turned up many times. The V gene is TRBV7-2, the J gene TRBJ1-2; TRBD1 might be the D (6 bases). This CDR3 spans 13 amino acids. Trimming removed 2 bases at V and 4 bases at J, with 8 bases between. Looked up from germline, CDR1 is SGHTA and CDR2 is FQGNSA. The DNA for the CDR3 is TGTGCCAGCAGCTTAAGGGGGGGCTATGGCTACACCTTC. Residues: CASSLRGGYGYTF.

Only a few counts were recorded for this clonotype. The CDR3 DNA sequence: TGTGCCAGCAGCGTAGGTCCAGGCAGCTCGAACACTGAAGCTTTCTTT. Its translation: CASSVGPGSSNTEAFF. The chain recombines TRBV9 with TRBJ1-1; D is unclear. Germline V gives CDR1 SGDLS, CDR2 YYNGEE. The germline V and J ends were trimmed by 0 bases and 1 base, with 13 bases remaining between them. This CDR3 is built from 16 residues.

This clonotype was counted only a few times. The chain carries TRBV29-1 and TRBJ2-3; D unresolved. This CDR3 has 11 amino acids. Trimming left V 6 bases short and J 5 bases short, with 9 bases between. The germline V gene encodes CDR1 SQVTM and CDR2 ANQGSEA. The CDR3 DNA is TGCAGCGTCGAACGGATAGATACGCAGTATTTT. Its protein is CSVERIDTQYF.

This clonotype was seen many times. The chain employs TRBV5-1 and TRBJ2-7; either TRBD1 or TRBD2 may fit D (5 bases each). The CDR3 loop spans 14 amino acids. Germline V gene lookup returns CDR1 SGHRS and CDR2 YFSETQ. The germline V and J ends were trimmed by 0 bases and 0 bases, with 7 bases remaining between them. The CDR3 here is CASSLGGSSYEQYF. Here the CDR3 DNA reads TGCGCCAGCAGCTTGGGGGGGAGCTCCTACGAGCAGTACTTC.

As to this clonotype: A much bigger clone sits one base away, suggesting this may be a read error. The V call is TRBV6-2 or TRBV6-3, the J call TRBJ2-1; maybe TRBD2 (5 bases). This CDR3 comprises 16 residues. V lost 5 bases, J lost 2 bases, and 16 bases lay in between. Germline V CDR1 and CDR2: MNHEY, SVGEGT. The CDR3 region is CASSLCEGPTYNEQFF. The DNA for the CDR3 is TGTGCCAGCAGTCTCTGCGAGGGCCCCACCTACAATGAGCAGTTCTTC.

Comments on this clonotype: Since no conserved phenylalanine or tryptophan closes the CDR3, a read error is the likely cause. The limits of the CDR3 on the DNA are not certain, so only TCRdb's listed CDR3 is given. This rearrangement joins TRBV21-1 to TRBJ2-1; the table's D call of TRBD2 was not tested on the DNA. TRBV21-1 is shown as a pseudogene. The CDR3 region is 12 residues in length, termini included. The CDR3 region is CASSKFGLAGVE.

This chain links TRBV2 with TRBJ2-1; 7 nucleotides match TRBD1. Unmatched junction bases numbered 4, after V lost 5 bases and J lost 6 bases. The CDR3 is 13 amino acids. Germline V gives CDR1 SNHLY, CDR2 FYNNEI. CDR3 in DNA: TGTGCCAGCAGTTTGGGACAGATCAATGAGCAGTTCTTC. Protein sequence: CASSLGQINEQFF.

In this sample, this clonotype turned up many times. This rearrangement joins TRBV7-9 to TRBJ2-1; D is possibly TRBD1 or TRBD2 (5 bases each). Trimming took 5 bases from V and 6 from J, leaving 20 bases between them. CDR3 size: 16 residues. Germline CDR1 SEHNR, CDR2 FQNEAQ (reference sequence). For the CDR3, the DNA is TGTGCCAGCAGCCCATGGGTGGGGCTTCGGGGCAATGAGCAGTTCTTC. Translated, it gives CASSPWVGLRGNEQFF. The whole variable domain, filled in from reference TRBV7-9 and TRBJ2-1, reads DTGVSQNPRHKITKRGQNVTFRCDPISEHNRLYWYRQTLGQGPEFLTYFQNEAQLEKSRLLSDRFSAERPKGSFSTLEIQRTEQGDSAMYLCASSPWVGLRGNEQFFGPGTRLTVL.

This clonotype came up many times. V is TRBV20-1 and J is TRBJ2-1; TRBD2 matches at 10 bases. V trimming: 6 bases; J trimming: 8 bases; junction bases outside the gene matches: 13. CDR3 length: 15 amino acids. Looked up from germline, CDR1 is DFQATT and CDR2 is SNEGSKA (reference sequence). In DNA form, the CDR3 reads TGCAGTGCCGACCCCCTAGCGGGGGCTAGGGATGAGCAGTTCTTC. Its translation is CSADPLAGARDEQFF.

The chain couples TRBV5-1 to TRBJ1-1; D is unresolved. This CDR3 contains 14 residues. Germline V gene lookup returns CDR1 SGHRS and CDR2 YFSETQ. With 0 bases removed from V and 5 bases from J, the gap between germline ends came to 11 bases. As DNA, the CDR3 is TGCGCCAGCAGCTTGGACGGTCCGTATACTGAAGCTTTCTTT. Translated: CASSLDGPYTEAFF. Full variable domain (outside the CDR3, taken from reference TRBV5-1 and TRBJ1-1): KAGVTQTPRYLIKTRGQQVTLSCSPISGHRSVSWYQQTPGQGLQFLFEYFSETQRNKGNFPGRFSGRQFSNSRSEMNVSTLELGDSALYLCASSLDGPYTEAFFGQGTRLTVV.

V and J are TRBV7-9 and TRBJ2-1; D possibly matches TRBD1 or TRBD2 (5 bases each). Germline V gives CDR1 SEHNR, CDR2 FQNEAQ (reference sequence). V was shortened by 3 bases and J by 2 bases, with 14 bases between the two germline ends. This CDR3 has 16 residues. The CDR3 sequence: CASSLLTGAAYNEQFF. In DNA, the CDR3 is TGTGCCAGCAGCTTGCTTACCGGGGCCGCCTACAATGAGCAGTTCTTC. The complete variable domain, with remaining parts taken from reference TRBV7-9 and TRBJ2-1, reads DTGVSQNPRHKITKRGQNVTFRCDPISEHNRLYWYRQTLGQGPEFLTYFQNEAQLEKSRLLSDRFSAERPKGSFSTLEIQRTEQGDSAMYLCASSLLTGAAYNEQFFGPGTRLTVL.